A single sample gave rise to the 6 T cell receptor beta chains below, sequenced in a study of blood T cell repertoires in COVID-19 (dated by TCRdb to about 2020). Receptor amplification or capture employed the immunoSEQ multiplex PCR assay. TCRdb provides this immuneACCESS table in a form limited to in-frame rearrangements. Some clones are lacking; in checked studies, under half of them reflect an unresolved V gene, and why the rest are absent is not known. Here the sample has around 180,000 clones; 65% to 85% occur a single time. The biggest ten clones account for approximately 5.4% of the sample. Sample: peripheral blood. These TCRs come from a woman aged 30 to 39 with acute or convalescent COVID-19.

This clone is a singleton in its sample. This chain uses TRBV6-6 with TRBJ2-3, with a weak D call TRBD2 (5 bases). Germline-derived CDR1 and CDR2 are MNHNY and SVGAGI (reference sequence). The CDR3 contains 15 residues. Trimming took 5 bases from V and 4 from J, leaving 16 bases between them. The DNA for the CDR3 is TGTGCCAGCAGTGATCCGGGCTCCGGGGCAGATACGCAGTATTTT. This gives the protein CASSDPGSGADTQYF.

This rearrangement joins TRBV6-1 to TRBJ1-5, with a weak D call TRBD1 (5 bases). CDR1 MNHNS and CDR2 SASEGT come from the germline V gene. The V and J ends lost 3 bases and 2 bases respectively, with 11 bases between them. This CDR3 contains 15 residues. CDR3 sequence: CASSDRREGNQPQHF. CDR3 nucleotide sequence: TGTGCCAGCAGTGATCGCAGGGAGGGCAATCAGCCCCAGCATTTT.

This clone was picked up a small number of times. At one boundary the junction diverges from the germline segment, which might be a read error. This rearrangement joins TRBV27 to TRBJ2-6, with a tentative D call TRBD2 (7 bases). The germline V gene has CDR1 MNHEY and CDR2 SMNVEV (reference sequence). This CDR3 has 19 amino acids. The CDR3 loop reads CASSLAGTTNLGGVNVLTF. CDR3 nucleotides: TGTGCCAGCTCCCTGGCAGGGACAACCAACCTGGGGGGGGTCAACGTCCTGACTTTC.

This chain connects TRBV7-9 to TRBJ1-6; D is perhaps TRBD1 (5 bases). CDR3 length equals 16 residues. The germline CDR1 and CDR2 sequences are SEHNR and FQNEAQ (reference sequence). Trimming removed 6 bases from V and 1 base from J, with 13 bases in between. The CDR3 bases are TGTGCCAGCAGAGGGGCAGGTTCGTCCTATAATTCACCCCTCCACTTT. Amino acid sequence: CASRGAGSSYNSPLHF. The variable domain in full, completed from reference TRBV7-9 and TRBJ1-6, reads DTGVSQNPRHKITKRGQNVTFRCDPISEHNRLYWYRQTLGQGPEFLTYFQNEAQLEKSRLLSDRFSAERPKGSFSTLEIQRTEQGDSAMYLCASRGAGSSYNSPLHFGNGTRLTVT.

This chain uses TRBV28 with TRBJ1-1; 8 bases match TRBD1. The CDR3 loop spans 16 amino acids. The germline V gene encodes CDR1 MDHEN and CDR2 SYDVKM. V gave up 3 bases and J gave up 1 base; unmatched junction bases: 7. The CDR3 nucleotides are TGTGCCAGCAGTTTGGGACAGGACCGGTCGAACACTGAAGCTTTCTTT. It translates to CASSLGQDRSNTEAFF.

CDR3 loop: CASSLPTGGNEKLFF. CDR3 nucleotides: TGTGCCAGCAGTTTACCGACAGGTGGGAATGAAAAACTGTTTTTT. The chain employs TRBV28 and TRBJ1-4; tentatively, D is TRBD1 (6 bases). Germline assignment: CDR1 MDHEN and CDR2 SYDVKM. This CDR3 spans 15 amino acids. The V and J ends lost 2 bases and 5 bases respectively, with 12 bases between them.